These 15 T cell receptor beta chains were sequenced from one sample in a study of T cells expressing NK-cell markers. TCRdb reprocessed the 5' RACE reads and reports one entry per CDR3 protein, with no DNA. The table for this sample gives about 550,000 distinct CDR3 sequences. What was sequenced was blood T cells: a sorted CD56 or NKG2C T cell subset, CD4+ or CD8+ T cells, or bulk PBMC T cells (not recorded which). These receptors were collected from a man aged 18 to 30 in good health.

V gene TRBV28 combines with J gene TRBJ2-7; the TCRdb D gene call, TRBD2, has no DNA to confirm it. This CDR3 contains 14 residues. Germline lookup yields CDR1 MDHEN and CDR2 SYDVKM. The CDR3 is CASSLVDSLAEQYF.

The chain employs TRBV9 and TRBJ2-7. CDR1 is SGDLS, CDR2 YYNGEE, per germline. The CDR3 extends over 13 amino acids. CDR3 protein: CASSVASSYEQYF.

The rearrangement uses TRBV4-3 and TRBJ2-6; without DNA, the TCRdb call of TRBD1 cannot be checked. This CDR3 has 17 amino acids. Germline CDR1 reads LGHNA; CDR2 reads YSLEER. CDR3 sequence reads: CASSPKDPPSGANVLTF.

V usage is TRBV12-3 or TRBV12-4 and J usage is TRBJ1-4; TCRdb proposes TRBD1, but this gene call is untestable without DNA. The CDR3 is 15 amino acids. CDR3 in amino acids: CASSLDGGLVEKLFF.

The chain is built from TRBV5-1 and TRBJ2-1; TCRdb calls TRBD2, which cannot be checked without DNA. CDR3 length: 15 amino acids. The germline CDR1 and CDR2 sequences are SGHRS and YFSETQ. This chain's CDR3 is CASFNRDYPYNEQFF.

The chain has TRBV4-1 and TRBJ2-3; the TCRdb D gene call, TRBD1, has no DNA to confirm it. CDR1 and CDR2 from the germline V gene are MGHRA and YSYEKL. This CDR3 comprises 19 residues. The CDR3 protein is CASSQDSHGQLDSTDTQYF.

The chain links TRBV12-3 or TRBV12-4 to TRBJ2-2; the TRBD2 assignment by TCRdb is unverifiable without DNA. CDR3 length: 17 residues. The CDR3 loop is CASSFRLAGVVTGELFF.

The chain links TRBV4-2 to TRBJ1-1; lacking DNA, the TRBD1 call made by TCRdb goes unchecked. The germline gives CDR1 LGHNA, CDR2 YNFKEQ. This CDR3 spans 15 amino acids. The CDR3 loop is CASSQEGQGSTEAFF.

The chain is built from TRBV12-3 or TRBV12-4 and TRBJ2-2. This CDR3 is built from 16 residues. The CDR3 is CASSSDAGASTGELFF.

V usage is TRBV7-2 and J usage is TRBJ2-3; TCRdb's D gene call, TRBD2, goes unchecked for lack of DNA. This CDR3 is built from 18 residues. Germline CDR1 SGHTA, CDR2 FQGNSA. This CDR3 reads CASSLAASGRFGTDTQYF.

The chain recombines TRBV7-2 with TRBJ2-1; the D gene TCRdb calls, TRBD2, cannot be checked with no DNA. CDR1 and CDR2 (germline): SGHTA, FQGNSA. The CDR3 has 16 amino acids. The CDR3: CASSLATASGYNEQFF.

The rearrangement links TRBV12-3 or TRBV12-4 to TRBJ1-5. CDR3 length equals 14 residues. CDR3 sequence reads: CASTKTASNQPQHF.

The CDR3 loop reads CASMQGNIQYF. The chain carries TRBV12-3 or TRBV12-4 and TRBJ2-4; the TCRdb D gene call, TRBD1, has no DNA to confirm it. This CDR3 has 11 amino acids.

The J gene is TRBJ1-4, the V gene TRBV5-1; TCRdb picks TRBD1, but there is no DNA to check that call. Germline V lookup: CDR1 SGHRS, CDR2 YFSETQ. This CDR3 comprises 16 residues. CDR3 residues: CASSFYGSGTNEKLFF.

The chain links TRBV7-3 to TRBJ2-2; the D call from TCRdb, TRBD1, cannot be confirmed without DNA. The germline gives CDR1 SGHTA, CDR2 FQGTGA. CDR3 length equals 17 residues. CDR3 loop: CASSLTVQGADTGELFF.